Listed below are T cell receptor beta chains from one sample, sequenced in a study of blood T cells in healthy people across ages. Each CDR3 protein gets one entry after TCRdb re-called the 5' RACE reads with MiXCR. The sample records nearly 1 million distinct CDR3 sequences, roughly half being singletons. Source material: blood. Receptor source: a woman in her sixties in good health. The CDR3 runs from the conserved cysteine through the conserved F or W. The D gene is left open where the match is weak. Not all rows give a size; the values are once, few, many and, for expanded clones, a class.

>TRBJ2-4|-|TRBV15|-|15
TGTGCCACCAGCAGAGTTCAGGGGACCCTTGGTATGCAGTACTTC
CATSRVQGTLGMQYF
>TRBJ2-4|TRBD1|TRBV12-3/TRBV12-4|-|16
TGTGCCAGCAGGGTGGGGACAGGGCGAGCCAAAAACATTCAGTACTTC
CASRVGTGRAKNIQYF
>TRBJ2-7|TRBD1|TRBV15|-|13
TGTGCCACCAGCAGAGGGACAGGGGACGAGCAGTACTTC
CATSRGTGDEQYF
>TRBJ2-4|-|TRBV20-1|-|15
TGCAGTGCTAGCAGGCCCTTAGGGGCCAAAAACATTCGGTACTTC
CSASRPLGAKNIRYF
>TRBJ2-5|TRBD2|TRBV20-1|few|14
TGCAGTGCTAAGAGCGGGAGAGGAGAGGAGACCCAGTACTTC
CSAKSGRGEETQYF
>TRBJ2-1|TRBD2|TRBV20-1|-|15
TGCAGTGCTAGTCCCCTAGCGGGAGTAGGCAATGAGCAGTTCTTC
CSASPLAGVGNEQFF
>TRBJ2-3|-|TRBV6-2/TRBV6-3|-|14
TGTGCCAGCAGTCGGATCCTTGGCACAGATACGCAGTATTTT
CASSRILGTDTQYF
>TRBJ2-5|TRBD2|TRBV9|few|16
TGTGCCAGCAGCGTAGTTGGCGGGAGAAGCCAAGAGACCCAGTACTTC
CASSVVGGRSQETQYF
>TRBJ1-2|-|TRBV12-3/TRBV12-4|many|14
TGTGCCAGCAGACCCACAGGGAAGAACTATGGCTACACCTTC
CASRPTGKNYGYTF
>TRBJ1-5|-|TRBV4-1|-|16
TGCGCCAGCAGCCTAACCGGACGGGGGCTCAATCAGCCCCAGCATTTT
CASSLTGRGLNQPQHF
>TRBJ1-4|-|TRBV20-1|-|13
TGCAGTGCCCGACAGGCCTCTAATGAAAAACTGTTTTTT
CSARQASNEKLFF
>TRBJ2-3|-|TRBV27|-|13
TGTGCCAGCAATGAGGGACATGGCGATACGCAGTATTTT
CASNEGHGDTQYF
>TRBJ2-7|TRBD1|TRBV20-1|-|14
TGCAGTGCGACACGGCGGGACAGGCTCCACGAGCAGTACTTC
CSATRRDRLHEQYF
>TRBJ2-7|TRBD2|TRBV20-1|-|16
TGCAGTGCTAGGGCTGGACTAGCGTCAAGCTCCTACGAGCAGTACTTC
CSARAGLASSSYEQYF
>TRBJ2-1|TRBD2|TRBV4-3|-|17
TGCGCCAGCAGCCAAGGACTCTTAGCGGGAGGGCTAGGTGAGCAGTTCTTC
CASSQGLLAGGLGEQFF
>TRBJ2-5|-|TRBV4-1|-|12
TGCGCCAGCTGGGACCTACAAGAGACCCAGTACTTC
CASWDLQETQYF
>TRBJ2-7|-|TRBV12-3/TRBV12-4|few|14
TGTGCCAGCAGTTTTGGAGGGTTAAACTACGAGCAGTACTTC
CASSFGGLNYEQYF
>TRBJ2-5|-|TRBV29-1|few|12
TGCAGCGCTGGCGCAGAGGCGGAGACCCAGTACTTC
CSAGAEAETQYF
>TRBJ1-1|-|TRBV7-2|-|13
TGTGCCAGCAGCTTGGCGGGGTCTGCTGAAGCTTTCTTT
CASSLAGSAEAFF
>TRBJ2-2|-|TRBV5-1|-|15
TGCGCCAGCAGCTCGAGACAGGTCGGAACCGGGGAGCTGTTTTTT
CASSSRQVGTGELFF
>TRBJ2-7|-|TRBV10-3|-|16
TGTGCCATCACCGTCCTCACAGGGCAAAATACCTACGAGCAGTACTTC
CAITVLTGQNTYEQYF
>TRBJ2-1|TRBD2|TRBV7-3|-|15
TGTGCCAGCAGCTTAACGGGACTAGCGTTGGATGAGCAGTTCTTC
CASSLTGLALDEQFF
>TRBJ2-1|TRBD2|TRBV5-6|-|14
TGTGCCAGCAATGCGGGAGGAGGATACAATGAGCAGTTCTTC
CASNAGGGYNEQFF
>TRBJ2-1|-|TRBV4-2|many|13
TGTGCCAGCAGCCACCCCGAGGGCAATGAGCAGTTCTTC
CASSHPEGNEQFF
>TRBJ2-3|-|TRBV7-6|-|15
TGTGCCAGCAGCTTCGGGCAGATACTCACAGATACGCAGTATTTT
CASSFGQILTDTQYF
>TRBJ2-5|-|TRBV20-1|-|12
TGCAGTGCTAGGCCGGACTATAGGACCCAGTACTTC
CSARPDYRTQYF